This is a list of T cell receptor beta chains from one sample in a study of blood T cells in healthy people across ages. A single record per CDR3 protein comes from TCRdb applying MiXCR to the 5' RACE reads. The sample carries about 720,000 distinct CDR3 sequences, 22% recorded once. Sample: blood. These receptors were collected from a man in his sixties or seventies in good health. CDR3s include the opening cysteine and the closing phenylalanine or tryptophan. Fields, in order: clone size, J gene, D gene, V gene, CDR3 DNA, CDR3 protein. The D gene is left open where the match is weak. Size values are once, few and many counts, or a class for expanded clones, and some rows have none.

clone size: few; J gene: TRBJ1-4; D gene: .; V gene: TRBV2; CDR3 DNA: TGTGCCAGCAGTGACCCGGGTGTGGAGGGAAAACTGTTTTTT; CDR3 protein: CASSDPGVEGKLFF
clone size: .; J gene: TRBJ2-2; D gene: TRBD2; V gene: TRBV6-1; CDR3 DNA: TGTGCCAGCAGGACGACTAGCGGGAGTCGGAGCACCGGGGAGCTGTTTTTT; CDR3 protein: CASRTTSGSRSTGELFF
clone size: few; J gene: TRBJ2-1; D gene: TRBD1; V gene: TRBV7-9; CDR3 DNA: TGTGCCAGCAGCATACAGGGGGCCGCCTACAATGAGCAGTTCTTC; CDR3 protein: CASSIQGAAYNEQFF
clone size: few; J gene: TRBJ2-2; D gene: .; V gene: TRBV4-1; CDR3 DNA: TGCGCCAGCAGCCAAGGGCCCCTCCTGAACACCGGGGAGCTGTTTTTT; CDR3 protein: CASSQGPLLNTGELFF
clone size: .; J gene: TRBJ1-6; D gene: .; V gene: TRBV28; CDR3 DNA: TGTGCCAGCAGTTTAACCGGGGCAGGGTTTTCACCCCTCCACTTT; CDR3 protein: CASSLTGAGFSPLHF
clone size: many; J gene: TRBJ2-5; D gene: .; V gene: TRBV27; CDR3 DNA: TGTGCCAGCACCCCGAGTAGGGCAGGTACACAAGAGACCCAGTACTTC; CDR3 protein: CASTPSRAGTQETQYF
clone size: .; J gene: TRBJ2-7; D gene: .; V gene: TRBV2; CDR3 DNA: TGTGCCAGCAGGGGGGGAAGGAACGAGCAGTACTTC; CDR3 protein: CASRGGRNEQYF
clone size: .; J gene: TRBJ2-5; D gene: TRBD1; V gene: TRBV20-1; CDR3 DNA: TGCAGTGCCGCCGGGACAGGGGTTTCGGAGACCCAGTACTTC; CDR3 protein: CSAAGTGVSETQYF
clone size: .; J gene: TRBJ2-1; D gene: .; V gene: TRBV10-3; CDR3 DNA: TGTGCCATCAGTCCCCGGGGGGACAATTACAATGAGCAGTTCTTC; CDR3 protein: CAISPRGDNYNEQFF
clone size: few; J gene: TRBJ2-1; D gene: .; V gene: TRBV20-1; CDR3 DNA: TGCAGTGCTAGAGAGGGGTTCAATGAGCAGTTCTTC; CDR3 protein: CSAREGFNEQFF
clone size: few; J gene: TRBJ2-3; D gene: .; V gene: TRBV11-2; CDR3 DNA: TGTGCCAGCAGCCCCACCCGCGGCTTTGCAGATACGCAGTATTTT; CDR3 protein: CASSPTRGFADTQYF
clone size: .; J gene: TRBJ2-3; D gene: TRBD1; V gene: TRBV27; CDR3 DNA: TGTGCCAGCAGTTTGGGGGACAGAAGCACAGATACGCAGTATTTT; CDR3 protein: CASSLGDRSTDTQYF
clone size: few; J gene: TRBJ1-4; D gene: .; V gene: TRBV7-2; CDR3 DNA: TGTGCCAGCAGCCCGGTTGTAGGGAGGACTAATGAAAAACTGTTTTTT; CDR3 protein: CASSPVVGRTNEKLFF
clone size: .; J gene: TRBJ1-1; D gene: TRBD1; V gene: TRBV29-1; CDR3 DNA: TGCAGCGCTGACAGGGTACGTGGCCGCGGGGCTTTCTTT; CDR3 protein: CSADRVRGRGAFF
clone size: few; J gene: TRBJ1-2; D gene: TRBD1; V gene: TRBV11-2; CDR3 DNA: TGTGCCAGCAGCCAGGACAGGGGTTATAATGATGGCTACACCTTC; CDR3 protein: CASSQDRGYNDGYTF
clone size: .; J gene: TRBJ1-4; D gene: .; V gene: TRBV20-1; CDR3 DNA: TGCAGTGCTAGAAAGGAAGGAAAACTGTTTTTT; CDR3 protein: CSARKEGKLFF
clone size: .; J gene: TRBJ1-5; D gene: .; V gene: TRBV12-3/TRBV12-4; CDR3 DNA: TGTGCCAGCAGCGACAGGACGGCGCAGCCCCAGCATTTT; CDR3 protein: CASSDRTAQPQHF
clone size: .; J gene: TRBJ2-3; D gene: TRBD2; V gene: TRBV5-5; CDR3 DNA: TGTGCCAGCAGCGTTAGCGGGGGGGCAAATACGCAGTATTTT; CDR3 protein: CASSVSGGANTQYF
clone size: .; J gene: TRBJ2-6; D gene: .; V gene: TRBV27; CDR3 DNA: TGTGCCAGCGGAGGGTACGGGGCCAACGTCCTGACTTTC; CDR3 protein: CASGGYGANVLTF
clone size: .; J gene: TRBJ2-7; D gene: TRBD1; V gene: TRBV24-1; CDR3 DNA: TGTGCCACCAGTGATCCACAGGGGGACGAGCAGTACTTC; CDR3 protein: CATSDPQGDEQYF
clone size: .; J gene: TRBJ2-3; D gene: TRBD2; V gene: TRBV9; CDR3 DNA: TGTGCCAGCAGCGCATTATCCCGACTAGCGGGGAGAACAGATACGCAGTATTTT; CDR3 protein: CASSALSRLAGRTDTQYF
clone size: few; J gene: TRBJ2-5; D gene: TRBD1; V gene: TRBV19; CDR3 DNA: TGTGCCAGTAGTAACCAACAGGGGCTATTGCGAGAGACCCAGTACTTC; CDR3 protein: CASSNQQGLLRETQYF
clone size: few; J gene: TRBJ2-7; D gene: .; V gene: TRBV3-1; CDR3 DNA: TGTGCCAGCAGCCAGACTTGGACTGACTACGAGCAGTACTTC; CDR3 protein: CASSQTWTDYEQYF
clone size: .; J gene: TRBJ2-1; D gene: .; V gene: TRBV11-2; CDR3 DNA: TGTGCCAGCAGCTTACTTGGGCGCGGGGCCAGCTCCTACAATGAGCAGTTCTTC; CDR3 protein: CASSLLGRGASSYNEQFF
clone size: .; J gene: TRBJ2-1; D gene: TRBD2; V gene: TRBV5-1; CDR3 DNA: TGCGCCAGCAGCTTGCTGACTAGCGGGAAGTCCTACAATGAGCAGTTCTTC; CDR3 protein: CASSLLTSGKSYNEQFF
clone size: .; J gene: TRBJ1-6; D gene: TRBD1; V gene: TRBV28; CDR3 DNA: TGTGCCAGTGTAGGGGGACAGACCTATAATTCACCCCTCCACTTT; CDR3 protein: CASVGGQTYNSPLHF
clone size: medium-sized; J gene: TRBJ1-6; D gene: TRBD1; V gene: TRBV20-1; CDR3 DNA: TGCAGTCTAAAACAGGGGGGCGATAATTCACCCCTCCACTTT; CDR3 protein: CSLKQGGDNSPLHF